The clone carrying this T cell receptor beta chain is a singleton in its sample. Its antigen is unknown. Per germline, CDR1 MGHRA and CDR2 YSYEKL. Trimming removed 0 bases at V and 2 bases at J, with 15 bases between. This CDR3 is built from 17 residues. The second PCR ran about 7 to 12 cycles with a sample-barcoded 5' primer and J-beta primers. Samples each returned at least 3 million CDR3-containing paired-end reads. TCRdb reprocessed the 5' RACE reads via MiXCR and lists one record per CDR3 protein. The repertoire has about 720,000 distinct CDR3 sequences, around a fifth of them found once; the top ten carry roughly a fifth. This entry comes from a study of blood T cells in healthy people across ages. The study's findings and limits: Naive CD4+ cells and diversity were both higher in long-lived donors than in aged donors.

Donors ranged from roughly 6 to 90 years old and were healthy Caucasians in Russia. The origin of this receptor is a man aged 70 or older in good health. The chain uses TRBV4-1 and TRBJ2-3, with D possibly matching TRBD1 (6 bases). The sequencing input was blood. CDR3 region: CASSQEVAGVVTDTQYF. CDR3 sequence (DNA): TGCGCCAGCAGCCAAGAAGTGGCAGGGGTTGTCACAGATACGCAGTATTTT.